What follows are 28 T cell receptor beta chains derived from one specimen sequenced in a study of cytomegalovirus exposure and HLA in healthy donors. The assay was immunoSEQ multiplex PCR, and TCRdb's table has in-frame clones only and misses some. Among tens of thousands of clones listed, approximately 88% were seen once. Material for sequencing was PBMCs. These receptors originate from a woman aged 18-29 years in good health and CMV-seropositive.

The chain couples TRBV6-5 to TRBJ2-7; D perhaps matches TRBD1 (6 bases). The V gene lost 6 bases and the J gene lost 2 bases, with 17 bases spanning the gap. The CDR3 has 15 amino acids. The germline V gene encodes CDR1 MNHEY and CDR2 SVGAGI. CDR3 DNA sequence: TGTGCCAGCAGCCGGAACAGGGACCCGCCCTACGAGCAGTACTTC. This encodes CASSRNRDPPYEQYF.

The V and J genes are TRBV9 and TRBJ2-7; tentatively, D is TRBD1 (6 bases). V was cut by 0 bases and J by 1 base, with 14 bases left in between. CDR1 and CDR2 from the germline V gene are SGDLS and YYNGEE. There are 16 residues in the CDR3. The CDR3, as DNA: TGTGCCAGCAGCGTAGGGGGGCAAGTGGGATCCTACGAGCAGTACTTC. Protein product: CASSVGGQVGSYEQYF.

The J gene is TRBJ2-7, the V gene TRBV5-6, with TRBD2 as a possible D gene (6 bases). The V end was cut by 4 bases, the J end by 6 bases, with 11 bases between. The CDR3 extends over 12 amino acids. Germline-derived CDR1 and CDR2 are SGHDT and YYEEEE. The CDR3 loop is CASSRSGREQYF. CDR3 nucleotide sequence: TGTGCCAGCAGCCGGAGCGGGCGCGAGCAGTACTTC.

The J gene is TRBJ2-7, the V gene TRBV6-5, with a tentative D call TRBD2 (5 bases). CDR1 is MNHEY and CDR2 is SVGAGI in the germline V gene. The CDR3 covers 15 residues. V lost 8 bases and J lost 0, with 17 bases in between. CDR3 residues: CASLGWRHSSYEQYF. DNA for the CDR3: TGTGCCAGCTTGGGCTGGAGGCACAGCTCCTACGAGCAGTACTTC.

The V gene is TRBV9, the J gene TRBJ1-3; weak D call: TRBD1 (6 bases). The V gene lost 3 bases and the J gene lost 2 bases, with 15 bases spanning the gap. Looked up from germline, CDR1 is SGDLS and CDR2 is YYNGEE. This CDR3 contains 16 residues. As DNA, the CDR3 is TGTGCCAGCAGCGGAGGCGGGGGACACCCTGGAAACACCATATATTTT. As protein: CASSGGGGHPGNTIYF.

J is TRBJ1-2 and V is TRBV10-3; D not certain. The CDR3 runs 14 residues. Germline V gene sequence: CDR1 ENHRY, CDR2 SYGVKD. Trimming cost V 6 bases and J 4 bases, with 15 bases left between them. CDR3 nucleotides: TGTGCCATCAGACCTACGGGAGAAGGCTATGGCTACACCTTC. Translated, it gives CAIRPTGEGYGYTF.

V and J are TRBV4-1 and TRBJ1-2; D might be TRBD1 (5 bases). The CDR3 sequence is 12 residues long. V was pared by 1 base and J by 8 bases, with 8 bases between. Germline V gene lookup returns CDR1 MGHRA and CDR2 YSYEKL. CDR3 DNA: TGCGCCAGCAGCCAAGCAGGGAACGGCTACACCTTC. This sequence encodes CASSQAGNGYTF.

This clone showed up just once. The chain carries TRBV19 and TRBJ1-1; no clear D gene. V lost 5 bases and J 1 base, leaving 8 bases between the germline ends. CDR3 size: 13 residues. In germline, CDR1 is LNHDA, CDR2 SQIVND (reference sequence). CDR3 bases: TGTGCCAGTAGTCCTCACAAGAACACTGAAGCTTTCTTT. This translates into CASSPHKNTEAFF.

The rearrangement joins TRBV28 to TRBJ1-2, with 8 bases lining up with TRBD1. With 6 bases clipped from V and 8 bases from J, the junction kept 14 bases outside the gene matches. Germline-derived CDR1 and CDR2 are MDHEN and SYDVKM. The CDR3 covers 15 residues. The chain's CDR3 is CASRLPPGQGRGYTF. In DNA, the CDR3 is TGTGCCAGCAGACTCCCACCCGGACAGGGCCGCGGCTACACCTTC.

This CDR3 reads CASSQEPGLAGAADTQYF. The CDR3 region has the DNA TGTGCCAGCAGCCAAGAACCGGGACTAGCGGGTGCTGCAGATACGCAGTATTTT. V gene TRBV4-2 combines with J gene TRBJ2-3; the match to TRBD2 covers 12 bases. Germline trimming cut 0 bases from V and 4 bases from J; bases unmatched to any gene: 8. Germline CDR1 LGHNA, CDR2 YNFKEQ. The CDR3 consists of 18 residues.

This chain links TRBV7-8 with TRBJ2-3; D may be TRBD1 (6 bases). The length of the CDR3 is 13 residues. Germline V gives CDR1 SGHVS, CDR2 FQNEAQ. The ends were cut back, 3 bases at V and 9 bases at J, with 13 bases in the middle. The CDR3, as DNA: TGTGCCAGCAGCTTCCTCCACAGGGAGACGCAGTATTTT. Its translation: CASSFLHRETQYF.

CDR3 sequence reads: CASTYTPDLNYGYTF. The DNA of the CDR3 is TGTGCCAGCACCTACACCCCGGACTTGAACTATGGCTACACCTTC. This chain joins TRBV6-5 and TRBJ1-2; D is uncertain. This CDR3 has 15 residues. V lost 7 bases, J lost 2 bases, and 17 bases lay in between. Germline lookup yields CDR1 MNHEY and CDR2 SVGAGI.

The chain joins TRBV6-5 to TRBJ2-4, with 8 bases fitting TRBD2. The CDR3 has 14 residues. Germline V gene data show CDR1 as MNHEY and CDR2 as SVGAGI. V shed 0 bases, J shed 9 bases, and the junction held 4 bases outside the gene matches. As DNA, the CDR3 is TGTGCCAGCAGTTACTCGCGGGGGGATAGCATTCAGTACTTC. Protein product: CASSYSRGDSIQYF.

The chain recombines TRBV9 with TRBJ2-5, with D perhaps TRBD1 (6 bases). Trimming took 3 bases from V and 4 from J, leaving 10 bases between them. CDR3 length equals 13 residues. Germline lookup yields CDR1 SGDLS and CDR2 YYNGEE. CDR3 sequence (DNA): TGTGCCAGCAGCGATACAGGGTTAGAGACCCAGTACTTC. Translated, it gives CASSDTGLETQYF.

The gene calls are TRBV28 and TRBJ2-7; 9 bases map to TRBD1. J lost 2 bases, V lost 8 bases, and 13 bases had no gene match. Germline lookup yields CDR1 MDHEN and CDR2 SYDVKM. The CDR3 is 16 amino acids. The CDR3 DNA sequence: TGTGCCAGCGACTACCGATCCGGGACAGGGCCCTACGAGCAGTACTTC. This encodes CASDYRSGTGPYEQYF.

Of note for this clone: The limits of the CDR3 on the DNA are not certain, so only TCRdb's listed CDR3 is given. The V and J genes are TRBV28 and TRBJ1-5; the table's TRBD1 call for D was not verified on the DNA. Germline CDR1 reads MDHEN; CDR2 reads SYDVKM. Both ends counted, the CDR3 spans 16 residues. CDR3 sequence reads: CASSILDRNSNQPQHF.

This chain links TRBV2 with TRBJ1-5; maybe TRBD1 (6 bases). CDR1 is SNHLY and CDR2 is FYNNEI in the germline V gene. V lost 5 bases to trimming and J lost 3 bases, with 11 bases between them. CDR3 length: 14 residues. For the CDR3, the DNA is TGTGCCAGCAGTAAAGGACAGTTCAATCAGCCCCAGCATTTT. Its protein product is CASSKGQFNQPQHF.

V usage is TRBV9 and J usage is TRBJ2-2, with TRBD2 matching over 8 bases. The CDR3 loop spans 17 amino acids. After removal of 4 bases from V and 2 bases from J, the junction contained 10 bases not matched to a gene. Germline V gene sequence: CDR1 SGDLS, CDR2 YYNGEE. This CDR3 reads CASSSPIAGLNTGELFF. The CDR3 DNA is TGTGCCAGCAGCTCACCCATAGCGGGGCTAAACACCGGGGAGCTGTTTTTT.

The chain links TRBV27 to TRBJ1-5; D perhaps matches TRBD1 (5 bases). Germline V CDR1 and CDR2: MNHEY, SMNVEV (reference sequence). The CDR3 consists of 13 residues. The V and J ends lost 4 bases and 5 bases respectively, with 9 bases between them. CDR3 sequence: CASSWQGYQPQHF. The CDR3 DNA is TGTGCCAGCAGTTGGCAGGGTTATCAGCCCCAGCATTTT.

The rearrangement uses TRBV7-6 and TRBJ2-2; 9 nucleotides align to TRBD1. This CDR3 region has 15 residues. Germline trimming cut 5 bases from V and 6 bases from J; bases unmatched to any gene: 7. Germline V gives CDR1 SGHVS, CDR2 FNYEAQ. CDR3 in DNA: TGTGCCAGCAGCCTGGGACAGGGATGGGCCGGGGAGCTGTTTTTT. This gives the protein CASSLGQGWAGELFF.

The chain joins TRBV29-1 to TRBJ2-5; possibly TRBD2 for D (5 bases). Per germline, CDR1 SQVTM and CDR2 ANQGSEA. V gave up 8 bases and J gave up 5 bases, with 18 bases separating them. There are 13 residues in the CDR3. The CDR3, as DNA: TGCAGCTTTACCACACAACCGGGGGAGACCCAGTACTTC. Protein: CSFTTQPGETQYF.

The chain combines TRBV28 with TRBJ2-3; TRBD2 agrees at 12 bases. The CDR3 totals 18 residues. CDR1 is MDHEN, CDR2 SYDVKM, per germline. J was trimmed by 6 bases and V by 3 bases; bases with no gene match: 13. In nucleotides, the CDR3 is TGTGCCAGCAGTTTCCCGCCCGGACTAGCGGGGTGGGGGGATACGCAGTATTTT. Amino acids: CASSFPPGLAGWGDTQYF.

This rearrangement joins TRBV5-6 to TRBJ1-5; D might be TRBD1 (6 bases). V dropped 2 bases and J dropped 2 bases, with 14 bases sitting between them. The CDR3 length is 16 residues. CDR1 is SGHDT, CDR2 YYEEEE, per germline. Here the CDR3 reads CASSLFRGEGNQPQHF. CDR3 DNA sequence: TGTGCCAGCAGCTTATTCAGGGGAGAAGGCAATCAGCCCCAGCATTTT.

The chain couples TRBV9 to TRBJ2-3, with D tentatively TRBD2 (6 bases). The V gene lost 1 base and the J gene lost 7 bases, with 10 bases spanning the gap. This CDR3 comprises 13 residues. In germline, CDR1 is SGDLS, CDR2 YYNGEE. The CDR3 is CASSVWRDHTQYF. DNA of the CDR3: TGTGCCAGCAGCGTATGGCGGGATCATACGCAGTATTTT.

The gene calls are TRBV28 and TRBJ1-5; D gene ambiguous. The V gene lost 3 bases and the J gene lost 3 bases, with 3 bases spanning the gap. Germline CDR1 reads MDHEN; CDR2 reads SYDVKM. The CDR3 spans 12 residues. The CDR3 is CASSLANQPQHF. In DNA form, the CDR3 reads TGTGCCAGCAGTTTGGCCAATCAGCCCCAGCATTTT. The full variable domain, in which reference TRBV28 and TRBJ1-5 provide the parts outside the CDR3, is DVKVTQSSRYLVKRTGEKVFLECVQDMDHENMFWYRQDPGLGLRLIYFSYDVKMKEKGDIPEGYSVSREKKERFSLILESASTNQTSMYLCASSLANQPQHFGDGTRLSIL.

The J gene is TRBJ2-1, the V gene TRBV7-3, with 8 bases identical to TRBD1. The CDR3 loop spans 14 amino acids. CDR1 SGHTA and CDR2 FQGTGA come from the germline V gene. V dropped 5 bases and J dropped 2; count of bases not matched to a gene: 2. In DNA form, the CDR3 reads TGTGCCAGCAGCCGACAGGGGACCTACAATGAGCAGTTCTTC. Protein product: CASSRQGTYNEQFF.

The V call is TRBV30, the J call TRBJ1-6, with 7 bases matching TRBD1. CDR3 size: 14 residues. Germline V lookup: CDR1 GTSNPN, CDR2 SVGIG (reference sequence). J was trimmed by 9 bases and V by 2 bases; bases with no gene match: 7. The CDR3 protein is CAWSFTGVSSPLHF. In DNA, the CDR3 is TGTGCCTGGAGTTTTACAGGGGTATCTTCACCCCTCCACTTT. Looking up the rest from reference TRBV30 and TRBJ1-6 gives the full variable domain: SQTIHQWPATLVQPVGSPLSLECTVEGTSNPNLYWYRQAAGRGLQLLFYSVGIGQISSEVPQNLSASRPQDRQFILSSKKLLLSDSGFYLCAWSFTGVSSPLHFGNGTRLTVT.

The chain is built from TRBV29-1 and TRBJ2-2; 9 nucleotides match TRBD2. With 0 bases clipped from V and 3 bases from J, the junction kept 5 bases outside the gene matches. This CDR3 has 16 residues. Germline V gene sequence: CDR1 SQVTM, CDR2 ANQGSEA. The CDR3 sequence is CSVEEASGDHTGELFF. As DNA, the CDR3 is TGCAGCGTTGAAGAGGCTAGCGGGGACCACACCGGGGAGCTGTTTTTT.